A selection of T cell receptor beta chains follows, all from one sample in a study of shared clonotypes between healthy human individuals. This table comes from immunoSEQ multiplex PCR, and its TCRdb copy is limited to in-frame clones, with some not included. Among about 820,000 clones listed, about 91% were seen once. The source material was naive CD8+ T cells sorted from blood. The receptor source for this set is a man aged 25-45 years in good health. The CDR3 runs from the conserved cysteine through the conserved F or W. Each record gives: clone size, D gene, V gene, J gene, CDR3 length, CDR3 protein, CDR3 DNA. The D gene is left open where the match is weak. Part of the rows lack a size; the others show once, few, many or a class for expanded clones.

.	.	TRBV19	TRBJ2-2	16	CASSIPDGTNTGELFF	TGTGCCAGTAGTATCCCGGACGGTACGAACACCGGGGAGCTGTTTTTT
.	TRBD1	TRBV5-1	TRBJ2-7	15	CASSGGTGGTPEQYF	TGCGCCAGCAGCGGAGGGACAGGGGGAACACCTGAGCAGTACTTC
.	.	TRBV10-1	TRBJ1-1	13	CASSASRNTEAFF	TGCGCCAGCAGTGCCAGCAGGAACACTGAAGCTTTCTTT
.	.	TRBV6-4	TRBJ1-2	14	CASSEEAGFGGYTF	TGTGCCAGCAGTGAGGAGGCAGGGTTTGGAGGCTACACCTTC
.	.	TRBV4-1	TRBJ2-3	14	CASSNRGLTDTQYF	TGCGCCAGCAGTAACAGGGGACTGACAGATACGCAGTATTTT
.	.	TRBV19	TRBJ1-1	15	CASRIQGERNTEAFF	TGTGCCAGTAGGATACAGGGAGAGAGGAACACTGAAGCTTTCTTT
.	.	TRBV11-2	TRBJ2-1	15	CASGESANSYNEQFF	TGTGCCAGCGGCGAGAGCGCAAACTCCTACAATGAGCAGTTCTTC
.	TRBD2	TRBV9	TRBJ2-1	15	CASSDTGLAGDEQFF	TGTGCCAGCAGCGATACGGGACTAGCGGGAGACGAGCAGTTCTTC
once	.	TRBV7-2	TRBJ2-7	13	CASSLVISYEQYF	TGTGCCAGCAGCTTAGTCATCTCCTACGAGCAGTACTTC
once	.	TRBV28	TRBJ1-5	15	CASTPDSSPYQPQHF	TGTGCCAGCACGCCCGACAGCTCTCCTTATCAGCCCCAGCATTTT
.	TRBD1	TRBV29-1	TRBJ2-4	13	CSAGTATRNIQYF	TGCAGCGCAGGGACAGCCACTCGGAACATTCAGTACTTC
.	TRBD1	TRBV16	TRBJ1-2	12	CASSQSGQGYTF	TGTGCCAGCAGCCAATCGGGACAGGGCTACACCTTC
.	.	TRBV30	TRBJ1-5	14	CAWGQAASNQPQHF	TGTGCCTGGGGTCAAGCGGCTAGCAATCAGCCCCAGCATTTT
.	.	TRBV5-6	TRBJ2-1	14	CASSYGTLYNEQFF	TGTGCCAGCAGCTACGGGACGCTCTACAATGAGCAGTTCTTC
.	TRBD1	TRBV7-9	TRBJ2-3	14	CASTRYRGPDTQYF	TGTGCCAGCACCAGGTACAGGGGGCCAGATACGCAGTATTTT
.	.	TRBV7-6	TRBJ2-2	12	CASSPFAGELFF	TGTGCCAGCAGCCCTTTTGCCGGGGAGCTGTTTTTT
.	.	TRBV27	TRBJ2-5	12	CASPPQRETQYF	TGTGCCAGCCCTCCGCAGAGAGAGACCCAGTACTTC
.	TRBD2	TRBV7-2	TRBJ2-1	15	CASSLSVRLANEQFF	TGTGCCAGCAGCTTATCCGTTAGACTAGCGAATGAGCAGTTCTTC
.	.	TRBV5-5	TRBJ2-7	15	CASKTRPGEASEQYF	TGTGCCAGCAAGACCAGGCCAGGGGAGGCTAGCGAGCAGTACTTC
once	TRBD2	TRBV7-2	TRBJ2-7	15	CASSLAGLATYEQYF	TGTGCCAGCAGCTTAGCGGGACTAGCAACCTACGAGCAGTACTTC
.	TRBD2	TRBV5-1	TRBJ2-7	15	CASSHGLAGSYEQYF	TGCGCCAGCAGCCACGGACTAGCGGGTTCCTACGAGCAGTACTTC
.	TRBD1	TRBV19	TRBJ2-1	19	CASSKGPGQGASSYNEQFF	TGTGCCAGTAGTAAGGGACCGGGACAGGGGGCCTCCTCCTACAATGAGCAGTTCTTC
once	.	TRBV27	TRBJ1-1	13	CASSLWGNTEAFF	TGTGCCAGCAGTTTATGGGGTAACACTGAAGCTTTCTTT
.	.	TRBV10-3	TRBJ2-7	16	CAISESPAGRSYEQYF	TGTGCCATCAGTGAGTCCCCTGCGGGACGCTCCTACGAGCAGTACTTC
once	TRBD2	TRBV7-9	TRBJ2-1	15	CASSNYGTSGNEQFF	TGTGCCAGCAGCAATTACGGGACTAGCGGGAATGAGCAGTTCTTC
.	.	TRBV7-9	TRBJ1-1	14	CASYSRADYTEAFF	TGTGCCAGCTATTCTCGGGCAGACTACACTGAAGCTTTCTTT
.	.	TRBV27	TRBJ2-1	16	CASSFSLQVPYNEQFF	TGTGCCAGCAGTTTCTCCCTACAGGTTCCCTACAATGAGCAGTTCTTC
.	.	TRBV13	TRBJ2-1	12	CASSLMLNEQFF	TGTGCCAGCAGCTTGATGTTAAATGAGCAGTTCTTC
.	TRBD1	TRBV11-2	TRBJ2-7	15	CASSFNVQGAMEQYF	TGTGCCAGCAGCTTCAACGTACAGGGGGCGATGGAGCAGTACTTC